Listed here are 15 T cell receptor beta chains from one sample, sequenced in a study of CD8+CD57+ T cells in acquired aplastic anemia. TCR beta VDJ and CDR3 were profiled, and genomic DNA was the template. TCRdb ran MiXCR on the reads and lists one entry per CDR3 protein. This sample has about 290,000 distinct CDR3 sequences, with approximately 58% found just once. The authors sequenced patients whose flow cytometry had shown CD8+CD57+ cell expansion. The sample consisted of sorted CD4+, CD8+, or CD8+CD57+ T cells (not recorded which) from PBMCs. The source is a human donor with aplastic anemia.

The V gene is TRBV5-1, the J gene TRBJ2-7; TRBD2 matches at 8 bases. This CDR3 comprises 18 residues. The germline V gene has CDR1 SGHRS and CDR2 YFSETQ. Trimming removed 0 bases from V and 9 bases from J; junction bases left unmatched: 20. In DNA form, the CDR3 reads TGCGCCAGCAGCTTGGAGGTCAAACTAGCGGAAGGACTACGACGGCAGTACTTC. It translates to CASSLEVKLAEGLRRQYF.

This clonotype was seen only a few times. V is TRBV10-3 and J is TRBJ2-7, with unresolved D. V lost 11 bases, J lost 0 bases, and 11 bases lay in between. Looked up from germline, CDR1 is ENHRY and CDR2 is SYGVKD. This CDR3 spans 12 amino acids. The CDR3 DNA reads TGTGCCGCTGGTAAAGGCTCCTACGAGCAGTACTTC. It encodes CAAGKGSYEQYF.

There are many counts of this clonotype. The gene calls are TRBV3-1 and TRBJ1-6; tentatively, D is TRBD1 (5 bases). Per germline, CDR1 LGHDT and CDR2 YNNKEL (reference sequence). Trimming shortened V by 0 bases and J by 4 bases, and 13 bases separated the two germline ends. The CDR3 contains 17 residues. Here the CDR3 reads CASSQEYGTIYNSPLHF. In DNA form, the CDR3 reads TGTGCCAGCAGCCAAGAATATGGGACTATTTATAATTCACCCCTCCACTTT.

This chain joins TRBV7-3 and TRBJ2-1; 11 nucleotides align to TRBD2. The CDR3 sequence is 16 residues long. From germline, CDR1 is SGHTA and CDR2 FQGTGA. The junction had 10 bases not matched to a gene; V was cut back by 4 bases and J by 8 bases. The chain's CDR3 is CASSWGLAVLRDEQFF. CDR3 nucleotides: TGTGCCAGCAGCTGGGGACTAGCGGTCCTTCGCGATGAGCAGTTCTTC.

Ten or more counts support this clonotype. The J gene is TRBJ2-3, the V gene TRBV7-9; no clear D gene. This CDR3 region has 14 residues. Germline values: CDR1 SEHNR, CDR2 FQNEAQ (reference sequence). V lost 5 bases and J 3 bases, leaving 12 bases between the germline ends. CDR3 nucleotides: TGTGCCAGCAGCCAAGGAGTGCGGACAGATACGCAGTATTTT. Translating it yields CASSQGVRTDTQYF.

This clonotype has at least ten counts. V is TRBV20-1 and J is TRBJ1-1; D remains unclear. Trimming shortened V by 0 bases and J by 11 bases, and 16 bases separated the two germline ends. The CDR3 is 13 amino acids. Germline assignment: CDR1 DFQATT and CDR2 SNEGSKA (reference sequence). The CDR3 coding sequence is TGCAGTGCTAGAGATCGAGGGAGGATGATGGCTTTCTTT. Protein product: CSARDRGRMMAFF.

Ten or more counts support this clonotype. The genes are TRBV6-5 and TRBJ1-1, with no clear D. CDR3 length equals 11 residues. CDR1 is MNHEY and CDR2 is SVGAGI in the germline V gene. The V and J ends lost 7 bases and 4 bases respectively, with 7 bases between them. The CDR3 DNA reads as TGTGCCAGCAATCGGGGCACTGAAGCTTTCTTT. Its translation is CASNRGTEAFF.

This clonotype was picked up many times. The V gene is TRBV5-8, the J gene TRBJ2-7; D remains ambiguous. This CDR3 has 14 residues. CDR1 and CDR2 (germline): SGHTS, YDEGEE. V was pared by 0 bases and J by 4 bases, with 11 bases between. Written as DNA, the CDR3 is TGTGCCAGCAGCTTGGGAACCAGGACGTACGAGCAGTACTTC. Protein sequence: CASSLGTRTYEQYF.

This chain connects TRBV29-1 to TRBJ1-2, with 10 bases matching TRBD1. Germline values: CDR1 SQVTM, CDR2 ANQGSEA. V was clipped by 4 bases and J by 4 bases; unmatched bases: 6. The CDR3 sequence is 14 residues long. This chain's CDR3 is CSVVPWTGGYGYTF. DNA for the CDR3: TGCAGCGTTGTCCCCTGGACAGGGGGCTATGGCTACACCTTC.

This chain uses TRBV5-1 with TRBJ1-1, with a possible D match to TRBD1 (5 bases). V dropped 0 bases and J dropped 5 bases, with 23 bases sitting between them. CDR3 length: 18 residues. The germline gives CDR1 SGHRS, CDR2 YFSETQ. The CDR3 reads CASSLGPQDKGSRTEAFF. As DNA, the CDR3 is TGCGCCAGCAGCTTGGGCCCTCAGGACAAGGGATCGAGGACTGAAGCTTTCTTT.

This clonotype was detected a few times. The chain links TRBV7-2 to TRBJ1-6; perhaps TRBD1 as D (5 bases). The length of the CDR3 is 16 residues. The V gene lost 6 bases and the J gene lost 6 bases, with 18 bases spanning the gap. Germline loops: CDR1 SGHTA, CDR2 FQGNSA. The CDR3: CASRPTGTSVNSPLHF. Here the CDR3 DNA reads TGTGCCAGCAGACCTACCGGGACGAGCGTTAATTCACCCCTCCACTTT.

This chain links TRBV28 with TRBJ1-3; D uncertain. Germline values: CDR1 MDHEN, CDR2 SYDVKM. Trimming pared 5 bases from V and 0 bases from J, leaving 14 bases between. The CDR3 runs 16 residues. In DNA form, the CDR3 reads TGTGCCAGCAGTCTGCCGCGAGGCCGCTCTGGAAACACCATATATTTT. As protein: CASSLPRGRSGNTIYF.

The chain joins TRBV10-3 to TRBJ2-5; the match to TRBD1 covers 7 bases. The CDR3 sequence is 15 residues long. Trimming took 5 bases from V and 3 from J; bases not matched to a gene: 9. Germline V CDR1 and CDR2: ENHRY, SYGVKD. CDR3 nucleotide sequence: TGTGCCATCAGTCCGGGACAGAGGCCAGAAGAGACCCAGTACTTC. The encoded protein is CAISPGQRPEETQYF.

The gene calls are TRBV7-9 and TRBJ2-1; 7 nucleotides match TRBD2. Germline V gene lookup returns CDR1 SEHNR and CDR2 FQNEAQ (reference sequence). The ends lost 1 base at V and 10 bases at J; junction bases unmatched: 7. The CDR3 runs 14 residues. The CDR3 DNA reads TGTGCCAGCAGCTTAGGTGGCGGGAGAGTGGAGCAGTTCTTC. Protein: CASSLGGGRVEQFF.

V and J are TRBV7-8 and TRBJ2-3, with 9 nucleotides matching TRBD1. The CDR3 spans 15 residues. The germline V gene has CDR1 SGHVS and CDR2 FQNEAQ. The ends lost 4 bases at V and 4 bases at J; junction bases unmatched: 6. The chain's CDR3 is CASSWGTGNPDTQYF. The DNA for the CDR3 is TGTGCCAGCAGCTGGGGGACAGGGAACCCAGATACGCAGTATTTT. Variable domain in full (rest from reference TRBV7-8 and TRBJ2-3): GAGVSQSPRYKVAKRGQDVALRCDPISGHVSLFWYQQALGQGPEFLTYFQNEAQLDKSGLPSDRFFAERPEGSVSTLKIQRTQQEDSAVYLCASSWGTGNPDTQYFGPGTRLTVL.